This paragraph covers one T cell receptor beta chain sequence. What it recognizes is unknown. The ends were cut back, 3 bases at V and 2 bases at J, with 12 bases in the middle. The CDR3 is made up of 14 amino acids. Germline V gene data show CDR1 as SGHNT and CDR2 as YYREEE (reference sequence). TCRdb's table, derived via immunoSEQ multiplex PCR, lists solely in-frame clones and lacks some. The sample comprises hundreds of thousands of clones, about two thirds of which are singletons, and under 2% rests with the top ten. This sample was taken from a study of shared clonotypes between healthy human individuals. Background on the study: Serving as donors were two women and a few men, whose ages spanned 18 to 49. Study results and caveats: Large depth notwithstanding, sorted-subset sequencing proved incomplete by rarefaction.

Input material: memory CD4+ T cells sorted from blood. Documented subset: CD45RA-negative fraction. This sequence joins TRBV5-4 and TRBJ2-7, with D hard to call. The receptor was isolated from a woman aged 30 to 39 in good health. CDR3 loop: CASSSGDSTYEQYF. The DNA of the CDR3 is TGTGCCAGCAGCTCCGGAGATTCAACCTACGAGCAGTACTTC. The full variable domain, in which reference TRBV5-4 and TRBJ2-7 provide the parts outside the CDR3, is ETGVTQSPTHLIKTRGQQVTLRCSSQSGHNTVSWYQQALGQGPQFIFQYYREEENGRGNFPPRFSGLQFPNYSSELNVNALELDDSALYLCASSSGDSTYEQYFGPGTRLTVT.